A single sample is the source of the 10 T cell receptor beta chains below, sequenced in a study of cytomegalovirus exposure and HLA in healthy donors listed by TCRdb under 2017. The library was generated by the immunoSEQ multiplex PCR assay. For the multiplex PCR, a mixture combining 60 forward primers for TCR Vbeta segments and 13 reverse primers for TCR Jbeta segments was used. TCRdb stores this immuneACCESS table with in-frame sequences only. Part of the clones is absent; in the studies checked, under half of the shortfall reflects unresolved V genes, and no reason is known for the rest. The sample table lists around 94,000 clones, roughly 85% of them with a count of one. The ten largest clones capture approximately 2.4% of the sample. Source material: PBMCs. The receptors shown here come from a man aged 35 to 55 in good health and CMV-seronegative.

V and J are TRBV18 and TRBJ2-7, with 10 bases identical to TRBD2. The trim removed 6 bases at V and 3 bases at J, leaving 8 bases unmatched. The CDR3 contains 15 residues. Germline V gene lookup returns CDR1 KGHSH and CDR2 LQKENI. CDR3 sequence: CASSPSSGGFYEQYF. The CDR3 DNA follows: TGTGCCAGCTCTCCGAGTAGCGGGGGGTTCTACGAGCAGTACTTC.

The chain combines TRBV6-5 with TRBJ2-3; D unclear. Trimming left V 0 bases short and J 2 bases short, with 12 bases between. The CDR3 runs 16 residues. Germline CDR1 and CDR2: MNHEY and SVGAGI. As DNA, the CDR3 is TGTGCCAGCAGTTACTCGAGAAACGGAGACACAGATACGCAGTATTTT. Its translation is CASSYSRNGDTDTQYF.

The V and J genes are TRBV6-5 and TRBJ2-5; D might be TRBD1 (6 bases). V lost 4 bases, J lost 5 bases, and 17 bases lay in between. Germline V gene sequence: CDR1 MNHEY, CDR2 SVGAGI. The CDR3 runs 15 residues. This CDR3 reads CASSFGQYLQETQYF. CDR3 DNA: TGTGCCAGCAGTTTCGGACAGTACTTGCAGGAGACCCAGTACTTC.

A few counts support this clone. This rearrangement joins TRBV19 to TRBJ1-5; TRBD1 is a possible D gene (6 bases). The V end was cut by 5 bases, the J end by 3 bases, with 11 bases between. There are 14 residues in the CDR3. Germline V gene data show CDR1 as LNHDA and CDR2 as SQIVND (reference sequence). The CDR3: CASSVRDTNQPQHF. The CDR3 DNA reads TGTGCCAGTAGTGTACGGGACACCAATCAGCCCCAGCATTTT.

The J gene is TRBJ1-3, the V gene TRBV4-3, with 8 bases matching TRBD1. Germline CDR1 LGHNA, CDR2 YSLEER. V was pared by 0 bases and J by 0 bases, with 7 bases of the junction left unmatched. This CDR3 region has 18 residues. For the CDR3, the DNA is TGCGCCAGCAGCCAAGATTCGGACAGGGCGTTCTCTGGAAACACCATATATTTT. Protein product: CASSQDSDRAFSGNTIYF.

Only a few counts were recorded for this clone. This chain's CDR3 is CASGLAPRVGRISGDSGANVLTF. Here the CDR3 DNA reads TGTGCTAGTGGTTTGGCCCCCAGGGTGGGCCGGATTTCGGGGGACTCTGGGGCCAACGTCCTGACTTTC. The V and J genes are TRBV12-5 and TRBJ2-6; maybe TRBD2 (6 bases). V was clipped by 1 base and J by 0 bases, with 28 bases between them. This CDR3 is built from 23 residues. CDR1 and CDR2 (germline): LGHNT, FRNRAP.

V usage is TRBV4-1 and J usage is TRBJ1-2; D is possibly TRBD1 (5 bases). The germline V and J ends were trimmed by 1 base and 7 bases, with 13 bases remaining between them. CDR3 length: 14 residues. Germline lookup yields CDR1 MGHRA and CDR2 YSYEKL. The CDR3 nucleotides are TGCGCCAGCAGCCAAGTCAAGGGGTCCCCTGGCTACACCTTC. It is translated as CASSQVKGSPGYTF.

The V gene is TRBV2, the J gene TRBJ2-3, with D possibly TRBD2 on 6 matching bases. Germline V gene sequence: CDR1 SNHLY, CDR2 FYNNEI. With 4 bases removed from V and 5 bases from J, the gap between germline ends came to 13 bases. The CDR3 sequence is 14 residues long. Written as DNA, the CDR3 is TGTGCCAGCAGTGGGGTGACTAGGAGAGATACGCAGTATTTT. Translated, it gives CASSGVTRRDTQYF.

This clone was detected ten times or more. At the DNA level, this CDR3 is encoded by other sequences in the same sample as well. The chain couples TRBV27 to TRBJ2-7, with D hard to call. Germline CDR1 and CDR2: MNHEY and SMNVEV (reference sequence). V lost 5 bases to trimming and J lost 1 base, with 9 bases between them. This CDR3 region has 13 residues. The CDR3 here is CASSPGLSYEQYF. The CDR3 bases are TGTGCCAGCAGTCCCGGTTTGTCCTACGAGCAGTACTTC.

The CDR3 loop is CASSIGPPREQYF. The CDR3 coding sequence is TGTGCCAGCAGCATTGGGCCCCCGAGAGAGCAGTACTTC. The V and J genes are TRBV21-1 and TRBJ2-7; the table names TRBD1, a call not compared with the DNA. TRBV21-1 is given as a pseudogene. This CDR3 has 13 residues.